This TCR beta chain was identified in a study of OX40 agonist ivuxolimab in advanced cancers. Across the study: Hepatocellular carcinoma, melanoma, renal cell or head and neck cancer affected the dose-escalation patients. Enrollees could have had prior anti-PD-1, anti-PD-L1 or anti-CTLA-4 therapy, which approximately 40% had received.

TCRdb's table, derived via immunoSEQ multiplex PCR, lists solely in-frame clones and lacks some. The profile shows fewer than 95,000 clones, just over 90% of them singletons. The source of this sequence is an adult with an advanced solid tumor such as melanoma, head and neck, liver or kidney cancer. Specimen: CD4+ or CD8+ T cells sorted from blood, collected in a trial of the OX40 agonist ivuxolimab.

The CDR3 DNA is TGTGCCAGCAGCCAAGCGGGAGGGCCCCCCGGGGAGCTGTTTTTT. Protein sequence: CASSQAGGPPGELFF. The gene calls are TRBV6-1 and TRBJ2-2; TRBD2 matches at 10 bases. Germline-derived CDR1 and CDR2 are MNHNS and SASEGT. This CDR3 has 15 amino acids. J gave up 6 bases and V 6 bases, and 7 bases lay outside the gene matches.